Presented here are 31 T cell receptor beta chains from one specimen sequenced in a study of blood T cell repertoires in COVID-19. Sequencing was performed with immunoSEQ multiplex PCR; in TCRdb, only in-frame clones are kept and a portion is missing. The sample has some 500,000 clones, around 89% seen once. Sequencing was done on a sample of PBMCs or T cells enriched from blood (not recorded which). Receptors were obtained from a woman between 40 and 55 years old who had recovered from COVID-19.

This clone was counted between two and nine times. The V gene is TRBV18, the J gene TRBJ1-2; 7 bases map to TRBD1. The CDR3 sequence is 14 residues long. Germline CDR1 and CDR2: KGHSH and LQKENI. V trimming: 3 bases; J trimming: 8 bases; junction bases outside the gene matches: 9. The CDR3 DNA is TGTGCCAGCTCACCGAATACAGGGGACCTAGGCTACACCTTC. Translated, it gives CASSPNTGDLGYTF.

V is TRBV7-9 and J is TRBJ1-5; TRBD1 might be the D (5 bases). Trimming removed 0 bases from V and 6 bases from J, with 6 bases in between. The V gene's germline CDR1 is SEHNR and CDR2 FQNEAQ (reference sequence). There are 13 residues in the CDR3. The CDR3 bases are TGTGCCAGCAGCTTAGCGCAGGGTCAGCCCCAGCATTTT. As protein: CASSLAQGQPQHF.

CDR3 nucleotides: TGTGCCAGCAGCGGATCGGAGGGACTTTACGAGCAGTACTTC. Translation gives CASSGSEGLYEQYF. This rearrangement joins TRBV6-5 to TRBJ2-7; D is perhaps TRBD2 (6 bases). The V end lost 6 bases, the J end lost 4 bases, and 16 bases lay between the germline ends. This CDR3 is built from 14 residues. Germline V gives CDR1 MNHEY, CDR2 SVGAGI.

The CDR3 coding sequence is TGTGCCAGCAGCCAATTGAGAACTGGAAACACCATATATTTT. It yields the protein CASSQLRTGNTIYF. This chain uses TRBV3-1 (or the pseudogene TRBV3-2) with TRBJ1-3, with D unresolved. CDR3 length: 14 amino acids. V lost 2 bases to trimming and J lost 2 bases, with 7 bases between them. The germline V gene has CDR1 LGHDT and CDR2 YNNKEL (reference sequence).

Only a few counts were recorded for this clone. The CDR3 protein is CASSPDRATEAFF. CDR3 coding DNA: TGCGCCAGCAGCCCGGACAGGGCCACTGAAGCTTTCTTT. V is TRBV5-1 and J is TRBJ1-1, with TRBD1 matching 8 bases. CDR1 is SGHRS, CDR2 YFSETQ, per germline. The CDR3 extends over 13 amino acids. Unmatched junction bases numbered 3, after V lost 4 bases and J lost 4 bases.

The chain employs TRBV2 and TRBJ2-3, with D perhaps matching TRBD1 (6 bases). V was shortened by 10 bases and J by 1 base, with 15 bases between the two germline ends. This CDR3 is 14 amino acids long. Germline loops: CDR1 SNHLY, CDR2 FYNNEI. The CDR3 nucleotides read TGTGCCATAGGGCGACAGGTCCGCACAGATACGCAGTATTTT. This translates into CAIGRQVRTDTQYF.

V gene TRBV6-2 or TRBV6-3 combines with J gene TRBJ1-1; 8 positions agree with TRBD1. Trimming cost V 6 bases and J 5 bases; bases outside gene matches: 11. The CDR3 is 15 residues long. CDR1 MNHEY and CDR2 SVGEGT come from the germline V gene. The CDR3 loop reads CASSLTGQGGTEAFF. The CDR3 DNA reads as TGTGCCAGCAGCCTAACCGGACAGGGAGGGACTGAAGCTTTCTTT.

V is TRBV24-1 and J is TRBJ2-5; D is perhaps TRBD1 (5 bases). The germline gives CDR1 KGHDR, CDR2 SFDVKD. Trimming took 2 bases from V and 5 from J, leaving 14 bases between them. The CDR3 covers 15 residues. CDR3 sequence (DNA): TGTGCCACCAGTGATTACTCCCAGGGTTGGGAGACCCAGTACTTC. Translating gives CATSDYSQGWETQYF.

This clone has just a few counts. Different DNA sequences within this sample yield the same CDR3. The gene calls are TRBV27 and TRBJ2-2; possibly TRBD1 for D (5 bases). The CDR3 consists of 15 residues. Germline V gene sequence: CDR1 MNHEY, CDR2 SMNVEV (reference sequence). Trimming left V 3 bases short and J 2 bases short, with 10 bases between. CDR3 bases: TGTGCCAGCAGTTTGTGGCAGGGTAACACCGGGGAGCTGTTTTTT. Residues: CASSLWQGNTGELFF.

In its sample, this clone was seen once. V is TRBV7-2 and J is TRBJ2-1; a weak D match, TRBD1 (5 bases). This CDR3 is 16 amino acids long. Trimming stripped 2 bases from V and 0 bases from J, with 11 bases between. Germline V gene sequence: CDR1 SGHTA, CDR2 FQGNSA. The DNA of the CDR3 is TGTGCCAGCAGCTTAATTAGGGGTGGCTCCTACAATGAGCAGTTCTTC. Translating gives CASSLIRGGSYNEQFF.

This clone was counted once. This chain joins TRBV5-1 and TRBJ2-7, with D possibly being TRBD2 (5 bases). Trimming took off 4 bases at V and 7 bases at J, with 15 bases between the two ends. This CDR3 has 13 residues. Germline lookup yields CDR1 SGHRS and CDR2 YFSETQ. CDR3 bases: TGCGCCAGCAGCCTACCGGGAACGGGGGAGCAGTACTTC. It is translated as CASSLPGTGEQYF.

V is TRBV6-4 and J is TRBJ1-1; 7 bases fit TRBD1. This CDR3 is built from 12 residues. The V segment lost 0 bases and the J segment 10 bases; nucleotides outside the gene matches: 2. The germline CDR1 and CDR2 sequences are MRHNA and SNTAGT. CDR3 sequence reads: CASSDSRGLAFF. For the CDR3, the DNA is TGTGCCAGCAGTGACTCTAGGGGGCTAGCTTTCTTT.

V is TRBV5-1 and J is TRBJ2-1, with D tentatively TRBD2 (6 bases). This CDR3 is 13 amino acids long. Trimming took off 0 bases at V and 8 bases at J, with 9 bases between the two ends. Germline V gene sequence: CDR1 SGHRS, CDR2 YFSETQ. The CDR3 sequence is CASSLVQRDEQFF. In nucleotides, the CDR3 is TGCGCCAGCAGCTTGGTGCAGCGGGATGAGCAGTTCTTC.

The J gene is TRBJ2-1, the V gene TRBV4-3; 7 nucleotides align to TRBD2. This CDR3 has 14 amino acids. V was clipped by 0 bases and J by 11 bases; unmatched bases: 7. The germline gives CDR1 LGHNA, CDR2 YSLEER. CDR3 in DNA: TGCGCCAGCAGCCAAGACCGGGAGGCAGGGAAGCAGTTCTTC. Its translation is CASSQDREAGKQFF.

The chain joins TRBV5-4 to TRBJ2-1; the match to TRBD2 covers 8 bases. Trimming took 4 bases from V and 5 from J; bases not matched to a gene: 8. CDR1 SGHNT and CDR2 YYREEE come from the germline V gene (reference sequence). This CDR3 spans 15 amino acids. This CDR3 reads CASSPGTRGNNEQFF. The CDR3 region has the DNA TGTGCCAGCAGCCCCGGGACTAGAGGTAACAATGAGCAGTTCTTC.

The chain links TRBV6-6 to TRBJ1-1; D is unresolved. The CDR3 contains 14 residues. CDR1 is MNHNY, CDR2 SVGAGI, per germline (reference sequence). V lost 6 bases to trimming and J lost 0 bases, with 11 bases between them. The CDR3 here is CASSPTAMNTEAFF. In DNA form, the CDR3 reads TGTGCCAGCAGCCCAACAGCTATGAACACTGAAGCTTTCTTT.

V is TRBV11-3 and J is TRBJ2-1; D is unresolved. Germline V gene sequence: CDR1 SGHNT, CDR2 YENEEA. Trimming cost V 0 bases and J 10 bases, with 10 bases left between them. The CDR3 is 13 amino acids. CDR3 sequence: CASSLDTDQEQFF. The CDR3, as DNA: TGTGCCAGCAGCTTAGATACAGACCAGGAGCAGTTCTTC.

The chain carries TRBV7-8 and TRBJ1-4; D gene ambiguous. CDR3 size: 14 residues. Trimming removed 6 bases at V and 0 bases at J, with 8 bases between. Germline V CDR1 and CDR2: SGHVS, FQNEAQ. The CDR3 DNA reads TGTGCCAGCAGAGAGGGTGCAACTAATGAAAAACTGTTTTTT. Residues: CASREGATNEKLFF.

This chain connects TRBV18 to TRBJ2-5; 12 bases align to TRBD1. This CDR3 has 16 amino acids. From germline, CDR1 is KGHSH and CDR2 LQKENI. After removal of 3 bases from V and 4 bases from J, the junction contained 6 bases not matched to a gene. CDR3 loop: CASSPGTGGALETQYF. The CDR3 DNA is TGTGCCAGCTCACCCGGGACAGGGGGCGCGTTAGAGACCCAGTACTTC. Drawing the rest from reference TRBV18 and TRBJ2-5, the complete variable domain is NAGVMQNPRHLVRRRGQEARLRCSPMKGHSHVYWYRQLPEEGLKFMVYLQKENIIDESGMPKERFSAEFPKEGPSILRIQQVVRGDSAAYFCASSPGTGGALETQYFGPGTRLLVL.

The J gene is TRBJ1-1, the V gene TRBV6-5; 8 nucleotides align to TRBD1. J was trimmed by 8 bases and V by 2 bases; bases with no gene match: 1. Germline V gene data show CDR1 as MNHEY and CDR2 as SVGAGI. The CDR3 contains 12 residues. The CDR3 sequence is CASSYRDREAFF. The CDR3 region has the DNA TGTGCCAGCAGTTACCGGGACAGGGAAGCTTTCTTT.

V usage is TRBV9 and J usage is TRBJ1-2; D gene ambiguous. Germline V gives CDR1 SGDLS, CDR2 YYNGEE. The CDR3 covers 15 residues. The ends were cut back, 4 bases at V and 8 bases at J, with 21 bases in the middle. CDR3 DNA: TGTGCCAGCAGCTATGATTTGGAGGGCGCGGGAGGCTACACCTTC. Its translation is CASSYDLEGAGGYTF.

V usage is TRBV5-1 and J usage is TRBJ2-5; TRBD1 aligns across 10 bases. The J segment lost 2 bases and the V segment lost 2 bases, leaving 3 bases of the junction unmatched. This CDR3 contains 15 residues. Looked up from germline, CDR1 is SGHRS and CDR2 is YFSETQ. CDR3 amino acids: CASSFLGQGQETQYF. The CDR3 DNA is TGCGCCAGCAGCTTCCTGGGACAGGGGCAAGAGACCCAGTACTTC.

The sample holds one count of this clone. The rearrangement links TRBV19 to TRBJ1-5; 8 bases map to TRBD1. Germline V gives CDR1 LNHDA, CDR2 SQIVND (reference sequence). CDR3 length equals 14 residues. Trimming took 9 bases from V and 4 from J; bases not matched to a gene: 8. The chain's CDR3 is CASTDRVGNQPQHF. DNA for the CDR3: TGTGCCAGCACGGACAGGGTAGGAAATCAGCCCCAGCATTTT.

This chain connects TRBV7-8 to TRBJ1-6; the D gene is possibly TRBD1 (6 bases). Per germline, CDR1 SGHVS and CDR2 FQNEAQ. V lost 5 bases to trimming and J lost 1 base, with 18 bases between them. The CDR3 sequence is 18 residues long. The DNA of the CDR3 is TGTGCCAGCAGCCTAGACAGGACGACTGGGTCCTATAATTCACCCCTCCACTTT. Encoded protein: CASSLDRTTGSYNSPLHF.

The sample holds one count of this clone. The chain links TRBV6-4 to TRBJ2-1; 8 bases align to TRBD2. V was pared by 3 bases and J by 8 bases, with 6 bases of the junction left unmatched. This CDR3 is built from 14 residues. The germline V gene has CDR1 MRHNA and CDR2 SNTAGT. The CDR3 loop reads CASSERSGSHEQFF. In DNA, the CDR3 is TGTGCCAGCAGTGAAAGGAGCGGGAGCCATGAGCAGTTCTTC.

The J gene is TRBJ1-6, the V gene TRBV9, with a tentative D call TRBD1 (6 bases). Germline CDR1 and CDR2: SGDLS and YYNGEE. Trimming removed 3 bases at V and 9 bases at J, with 19 bases between. CDR3 length equals 16 residues. CDR3 nucleotide sequence: TGTGCCAGCAGCGCCCAGGGGTCCGATTCGGGTTCACCCCTCCACTTT. Translated: CASSAQGSDSGSPLHF.

This chain connects TRBV7-9 to TRBJ1-2; possibly TRBD1 for D (5 bases). The CDR3 length is 15 residues. Per germline, CDR1 SEHNR and CDR2 FQNEAQ (reference sequence). Trimming shortened V by 5 bases and J by 4 bases, and 17 bases separated the two germline ends. CDR3 loop: CASSGDGGVLYGYTF. DNA for the CDR3: TGTGCCAGCAGCGGTGACGGGGGGGTCCTCTATGGCTACACCTTC.

The chain's CDR3 is CASSLDGRQETQYF. In DNA, the CDR3 is TGTGCCAGCAGCTTAGACGGCAGGCAAGAGACCCAGTACTTC. The chain joins TRBV11-3 to TRBJ2-5; D call uncertain. V lost 0 bases and J lost 2, with 7 bases in between. Germline CDR1 SGHNT, CDR2 YENEEA. There are 14 residues in the CDR3.

J is TRBJ1-1 and V is TRBV19; 7 nucleotides match TRBD1. The junction had 12 bases not matched to a gene; V was cut back by 5 bases and J by 6 bases. CDR1 LNHDA and CDR2 SQIVND come from the germline V gene (reference sequence). CDR3 length equals 15 residues. This chain's CDR3 is CASSVRQGRDAEAFF. For the CDR3, the DNA is TGTGCCAGTAGTGTCCGACAGGGTCGCGACGCTGAAGCTTTCTTT.

V and J are TRBV4-3 and TRBJ2-6, with 12 bases identical to TRBD2. This CDR3 contains 18 residues. The junction had 4 bases not matched to a gene; V was cut back by 2 bases and J by 2 bases. CDR1 and CDR2 (germline): LGHNA, YSLEER. This CDR3 reads CASSQQGLAGTGANVLTF. The CDR3 DNA reads as TGCGCCAGCAGCCAACAAGGACTAGCGGGAACTGGGGCCAACGTCCTGACTTTC.

CDR3 residues: CASSLLQTSGNTIYF. CDR3 DNA: TGTGCCAGCAGCTTATTACAAACCTCTGGAAACACCATATATTTT. The chain recombines TRBV7-9 with TRBJ1-3, with D hard to call. CDR3 length: 15 residues. V shed 2 bases and J shed 0 bases, with 8 bases lying between them. Germline V gene data show CDR1 as SEHNR and CDR2 as FQNEAQ (reference sequence).